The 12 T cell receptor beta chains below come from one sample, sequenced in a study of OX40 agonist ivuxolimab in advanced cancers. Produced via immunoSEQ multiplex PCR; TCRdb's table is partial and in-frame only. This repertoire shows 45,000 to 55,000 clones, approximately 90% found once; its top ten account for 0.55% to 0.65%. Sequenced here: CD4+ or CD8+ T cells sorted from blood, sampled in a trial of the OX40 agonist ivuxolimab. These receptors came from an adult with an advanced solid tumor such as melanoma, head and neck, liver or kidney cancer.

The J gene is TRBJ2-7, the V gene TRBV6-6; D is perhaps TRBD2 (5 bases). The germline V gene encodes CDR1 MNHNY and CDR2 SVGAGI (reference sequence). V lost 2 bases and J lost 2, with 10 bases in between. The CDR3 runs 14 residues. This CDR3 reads CASSYAASPYEQYF. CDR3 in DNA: TGTGCCAGCAGTTACGCGGCTAGCCCCTACGAGCAGTACTTC.

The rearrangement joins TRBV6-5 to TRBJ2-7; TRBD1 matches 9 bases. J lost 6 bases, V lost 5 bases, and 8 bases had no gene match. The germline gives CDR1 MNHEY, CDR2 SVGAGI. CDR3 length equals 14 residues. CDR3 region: CASSPRDRVGEQYF. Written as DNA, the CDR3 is TGTGCCAGCAGTCCCCGGGACAGGGTGGGCGAGCAGTACTTC.

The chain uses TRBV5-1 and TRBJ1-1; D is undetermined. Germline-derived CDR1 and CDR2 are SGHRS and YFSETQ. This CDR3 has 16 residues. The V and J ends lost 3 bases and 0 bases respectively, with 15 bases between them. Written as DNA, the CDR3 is TGCGCCAGCAGCTCCAGGAATTTTGTGGTGAACACTGAAGCTTTCTTT. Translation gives CASSSRNFVVNTEAFF. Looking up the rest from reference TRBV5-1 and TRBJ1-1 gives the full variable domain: KAGVTQTPRYLIKTRGQQVTLSCSPISGHRSVSWYQQTPGQGLQFLFEYFSETQRNKGNFPGRFSGRQFSNSRSEMNVSTLELGDSALYLCASSSRNFVVNTEAFFGQGTRLTVV.

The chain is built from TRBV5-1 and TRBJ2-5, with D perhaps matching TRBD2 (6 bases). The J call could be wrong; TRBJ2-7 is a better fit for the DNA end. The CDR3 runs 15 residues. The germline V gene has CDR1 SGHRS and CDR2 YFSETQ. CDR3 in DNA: TGCGCCAGCAGCTTGGAGGGACTTACTAACTACGAGCAGTACTTC. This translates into CASSLEGLTNYEQYF.

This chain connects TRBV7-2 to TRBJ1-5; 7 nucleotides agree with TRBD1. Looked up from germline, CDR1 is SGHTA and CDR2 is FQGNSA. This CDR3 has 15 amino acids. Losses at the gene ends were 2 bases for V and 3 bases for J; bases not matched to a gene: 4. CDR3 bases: TGTGCCAGCAGCTTAAGGGGGCCCCACAATCAGCCCCAGCATTTT. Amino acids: CASSLRGPHNQPQHF.

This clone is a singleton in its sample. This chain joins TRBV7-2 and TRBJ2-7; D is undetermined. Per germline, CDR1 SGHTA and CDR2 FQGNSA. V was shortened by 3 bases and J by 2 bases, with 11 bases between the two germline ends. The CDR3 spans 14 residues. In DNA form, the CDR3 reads TGTGCCAGCAGCTTGGGCCCCGGAACCTACGAGCAGTACTTC. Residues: CASSLGPGTYEQYF.

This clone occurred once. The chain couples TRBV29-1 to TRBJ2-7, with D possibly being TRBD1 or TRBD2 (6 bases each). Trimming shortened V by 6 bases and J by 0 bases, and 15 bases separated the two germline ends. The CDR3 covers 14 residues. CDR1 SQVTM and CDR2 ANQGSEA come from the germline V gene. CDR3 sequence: CSVAGGPSSYEQYF. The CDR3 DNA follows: TGCAGCGTCGCCGGGGGCCCCTCCTCCTACGAGCAGTACTTC.

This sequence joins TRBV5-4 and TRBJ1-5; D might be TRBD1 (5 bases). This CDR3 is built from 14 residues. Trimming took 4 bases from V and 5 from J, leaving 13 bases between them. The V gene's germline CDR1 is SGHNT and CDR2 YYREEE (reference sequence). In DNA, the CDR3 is TGTGCCAGCAGCCAGGGAGGTCGGGATCAGCCCCAGCATTTT. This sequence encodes CASSQGGRDQPQHF. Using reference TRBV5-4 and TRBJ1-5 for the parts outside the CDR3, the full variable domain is ETGVTQSPTHLIKTRGQQVTLRCSSQSGHNTVSWYQQALGQGPQFIFQYYREEENGRGNFPPRFSGLQFPNYSSELNVNALELDDSALYLCASSQGGRDQPQHFGDGTRLSIL.

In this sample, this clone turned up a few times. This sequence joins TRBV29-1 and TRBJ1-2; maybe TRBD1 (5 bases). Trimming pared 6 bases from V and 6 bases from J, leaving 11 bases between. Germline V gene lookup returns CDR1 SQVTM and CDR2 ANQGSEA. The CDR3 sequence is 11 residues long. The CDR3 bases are TGCAGCGTAACAGGTCCAGATGGCTACACCTTC. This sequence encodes CSVTGPDGYTF.

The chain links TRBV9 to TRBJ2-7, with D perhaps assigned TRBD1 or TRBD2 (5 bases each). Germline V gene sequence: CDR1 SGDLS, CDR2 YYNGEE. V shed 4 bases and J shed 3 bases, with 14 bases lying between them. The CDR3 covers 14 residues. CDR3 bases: TGTGCCAGCAGCAAGGGACCAGACATCTACGAGCAGTACTTC. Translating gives CASSKGPDIYEQYF.

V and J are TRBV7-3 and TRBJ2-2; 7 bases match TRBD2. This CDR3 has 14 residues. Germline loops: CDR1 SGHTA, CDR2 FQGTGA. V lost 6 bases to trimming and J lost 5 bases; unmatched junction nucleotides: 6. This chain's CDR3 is CASRGGPRTGELFF. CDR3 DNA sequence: TGTGCCAGCAGGGGAGGGCCGAGGACCGGGGAGCTGTTTTTT.

The DNA for the CDR3 is TGCGCCAGCAGAAGATATTTCGGCGGGAGGTTCCCTTACGAGCAGTACTTC. It encodes CASRRYFGGRFPYEQYF. The chain joins TRBV5-1 to TRBJ2-7; 8 bases are a match to TRBD2. This CDR3 is 17 amino acids long. The V and J ends lost 5 bases and 4 bases, in that order; junction bases with no gene match: 17. Per germline, CDR1 SGHRS and CDR2 YFSETQ.